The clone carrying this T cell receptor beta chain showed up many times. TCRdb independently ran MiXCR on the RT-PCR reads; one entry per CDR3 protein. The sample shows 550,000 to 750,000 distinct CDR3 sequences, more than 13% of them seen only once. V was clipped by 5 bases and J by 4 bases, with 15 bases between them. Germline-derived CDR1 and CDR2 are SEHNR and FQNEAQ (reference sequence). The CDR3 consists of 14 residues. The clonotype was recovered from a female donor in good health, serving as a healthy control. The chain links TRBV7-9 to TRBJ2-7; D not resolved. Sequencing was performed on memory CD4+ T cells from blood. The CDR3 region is CASSPLADDYEQYF. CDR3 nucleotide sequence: TGTGCCAGCAGCCCCCTGGCCGACGATTACGAGCAGTACTTC.